Shown below are 5 T cell receptor beta chains from a single sample sequenced in a study of T cell responses to AZD1222 COVID-19 vaccine. TCRdb's copy holds only in-frame clones and misses some; the assay was immunoSEQ multiplex PCR. The data show roughly 40,000 clones, less than 85% seen once. The sample was peripheral blood, taken on day 0 of AZD1222 vaccination. These receptors were taken from an adult in good health.

The chain joins TRBV11-3 to TRBJ2-1; perhaps D is TRBD1 or TRBD2 (5 bases each). This CDR3 comprises 13 residues. V shed 1 base and J shed 4 bases, with 5 bases lying between them. In germline, CDR1 is SGHNT, CDR2 YENEEA. The CDR3 spells CASSLGGYNEQFF. The CDR3 coding sequence is TGTGCCAGCAGCTTAGGGGGGTACAATGAGCAGTTCTTC.

The chain uses TRBV24-1 and TRBJ2-3; D assignment may be TRBD1 or TRBD2 (5 bases each). Deletions cut 3 bases from V and 2 bases from J, with 14 bases between. This CDR3 spans 16 amino acids. Germline values: CDR1 KGHDR, CDR2 SFDVKD. CDR3 sequence reads: CATSDLPGRPTDTQYF. The DNA for the CDR3 is TGTGCCACCAGTGATCTACCGGGACGGCCCACAGATACGCAGTATTTT.

This clone was found once. This chain links TRBV5-4 with TRBJ1-2, with 8 bases identical to TRBD1. The CDR3 consists of 13 residues. Trimming at V came to 3 bases and at J to 7 bases, leaving 5 bases not matched to a gene. Germline CDR1 reads SGHNT; CDR2 reads YYREEE (reference sequence). The DNA of the CDR3 is TGTGCCAGCAGCTATCAGGGGGCGGCTGGCTACACCTTC. Its translation is CASSYQGAAGYTF.

The gene calls are TRBV11-2 and TRBJ2-4, with 8 bases lining up with TRBD2. This CDR3 contains 16 residues. V shed 5 bases, J shed 0 bases, and the junction held 6 bases outside the gene matches. Germline CDR1 reads SGHAT; CDR2 reads FQNNGV. CDR3 loop: CASSRGLAGAKNIQYF. In nucleotides, the CDR3 is TGTGCCAGCAGCCGTGGACTAGCTGGAGCCAAAAACATTCAGTACTTC.

This chain links TRBV2 with TRBJ1-2, with 9 nucleotides matching TRBD1. Germline lookup yields CDR1 SNHLY and CDR2 FYNNEI. V lost 7 bases, J lost 8 bases, and 8 bases stayed unmatched. The CDR3 covers 13 residues. The DNA for the CDR3 is TGTGCCAGCAAGGGGACAGGGAGGGCCGGCTACACCTTC. This sequence encodes CASKGTGRAGYTF.